The rows below give T cell receptor beta chains drawn from one sample of a study of CD8 T cells in Susac syndrome. A single record per CDR3 protein comes from TCRdb applying MiXCR to the immunoSEQ multiplex PCR reads. The table has about 190,000 distinct CDR3 sequences, 85% to 95% seen once; the top ten hold approximately 0.094%. Sequenced sample: CD4+ T cells from PBMCs. These TCRs come from a human donor in good health. Each CDR3 is given without its conserved first and last residue. Fields, in order: V gene, CDR3 protein.

V gene: TRBV11-3
CDR3 protein: ASSLETGGGIYEQY

V gene: TRBV9
CDR3 protein: ASSDRTLEGETQY

V gene: TRBV12-3/TRBV12-4
CDR3 protein: ASSSPGGRGNEQF

V gene: TRBV3-1
CDR3 protein: ASSQELKLDGYT

V gene: TRBV9
CDR3 protein: ASSPPPGQGDIGSYNEQF

V gene: TRBV28
CDR3 protein: ASSFSGEPNTGELF

V gene: TRBV9
CDR3 protein: ASARGSDTGELF

V gene: TRBV29-1
CDR3 protein: SVASRAYNEQF

V gene: TRBV12-3/TRBV12-4
CDR3 protein: ASSSLAGKDTGELF

V gene: TRBV27
CDR3 protein: ASRMGQGGQHEQY

V gene: TRBV29-1
CDR3 protein: SGGTVYGYT

V gene: TRBV3-1
CDR3 protein: ASSQDSERYQPQH

V gene: TRBV27
CDR3 protein: ASSSGDRGGNYGYT

V gene: TRBV29-1
CDR3 protein: STKKRTSTDTQY

V gene: TRBV12-3/TRBV12-4
CDR3 protein: ASTREYGYT

V gene: TRBV28
CDR3 protein: ASTWGPNQPQH

V gene: TRBV3-1
CDR3 protein: ASSQVSYEQY

V gene: TRBV2
CDR3 protein: ASSEALMLHFRGYT

V gene: TRBV24-1
CDR3 protein: ATSDLDRDTGELF

V gene: TRBV6-1
CDR3 protein: ASLEEQLLLAKNIQY

V gene: TRBV29-1
CDR3 protein: SVELAGKSNTEAF

V gene: TRBV12-3/TRBV12-4
CDR3 protein: ASNSFRTSGRTDTQY

V gene: TRBV27
CDR3 protein: ARAPCEVDSSYNEQF

V gene: TRBV4-1
CDR3 protein: ASSQVAGQKNYGYT

V gene: TRBV24-1
CDR3 protein: ATSDRGRSTDTQY

V gene: TRBV6-5
CDR3 protein: ASSGQGIGQTQY

V gene: TRBV19
CDR3 protein: ASSPRDRGAYEQY

V gene: TRBV23-1
CDR3 protein: ASSQSSGQRTDTQY

V gene: TRBV3-1
CDR3 protein: ASSQAGAETQY

V gene: TRBV5-6
CDR3 protein: ASSPRVTDGYT

V gene: TRBV12-3/TRBV12-4
CDR3 protein: ASSPSTVNTEAF

V gene: TRBV12-5
CDR3 protein: ASVTGTVPYEQY

V gene: TRBV5-6
CDR3 protein: ASSLGQALH

V gene: TRBV7-3
CDR3 protein: ASSLSGTGWETQY

V gene: TRBV20-1
CDR3 protein: SARTSGGLGTDTQY

V gene: TRBV5-1
CDR3 protein: ASSSVRAGDYEQY

V gene: TRBV4-1
CDR3 protein: ASSRQEGVELGYT

V gene: TRBV20-1
CDR3 protein: SATIFGTGNTQY

V gene: TRBV3-1
CDR3 protein: ASSPMGGAGYEQF

V gene: TRBV24-1
CDR3 protein: ATAQWGEDTQY

V gene: TRBV18
CDR3 protein: ASSPRQGAHEQY

V gene: TRBV7-2
CDR3 protein: ASSLRQVNSPLH

V gene: TRBV12-3/TRBV12-4
CDR3 protein: ASSRDQPQH

V gene: TRBV15
CDR3 protein: ATSRDYLSGGPVAKNIQY

V gene: TRBV29-1
CDR3 protein: SVGGQGAVF